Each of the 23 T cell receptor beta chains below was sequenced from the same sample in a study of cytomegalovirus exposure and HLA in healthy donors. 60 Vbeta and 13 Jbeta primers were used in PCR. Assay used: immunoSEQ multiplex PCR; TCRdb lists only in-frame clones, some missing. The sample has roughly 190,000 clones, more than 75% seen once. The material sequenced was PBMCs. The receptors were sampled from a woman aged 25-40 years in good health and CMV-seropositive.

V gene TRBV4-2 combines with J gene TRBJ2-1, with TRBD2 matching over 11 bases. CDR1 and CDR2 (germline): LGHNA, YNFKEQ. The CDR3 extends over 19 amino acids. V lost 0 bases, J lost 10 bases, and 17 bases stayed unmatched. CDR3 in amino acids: CASSQDRFRPLAGGREQFF. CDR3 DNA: TGTGCCAGCAGCCAAGATAGGTTTCGACCGCTAGCGGGAGGAAGAGAGCAGTTCTTC.

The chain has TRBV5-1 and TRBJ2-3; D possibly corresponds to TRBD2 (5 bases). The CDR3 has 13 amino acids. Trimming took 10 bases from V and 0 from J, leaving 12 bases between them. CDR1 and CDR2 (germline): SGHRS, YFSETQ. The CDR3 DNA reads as TGCGCCTCCGGGGTGGCTAGCACAGATACGCAGTATTTT. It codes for CASGVASTDTQYF.

CDR3 sequence reads: CASSLVASGEYEQFF. DNA of the CDR3: TGCGCCAGCAGCTTAGTGGCTAGCGGGGAGTATGAGCAGTTCTTC. The chain has TRBV5-1 and TRBJ2-1, with 9 bases identical to TRBD2. The CDR3 runs 15 residues. Per the germline V gene, CDR1 is SGHRS and CDR2 is YFSETQ. With V trimmed by 2 bases and J by 8 bases, 8 bases remained unmatched.

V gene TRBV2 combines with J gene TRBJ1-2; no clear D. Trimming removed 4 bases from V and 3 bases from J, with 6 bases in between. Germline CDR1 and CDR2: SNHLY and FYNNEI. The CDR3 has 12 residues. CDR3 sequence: CASSGEYYGYTF. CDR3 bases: TGTGCCAGCAGTGGAGAGTACTATGGCTACACCTTC.

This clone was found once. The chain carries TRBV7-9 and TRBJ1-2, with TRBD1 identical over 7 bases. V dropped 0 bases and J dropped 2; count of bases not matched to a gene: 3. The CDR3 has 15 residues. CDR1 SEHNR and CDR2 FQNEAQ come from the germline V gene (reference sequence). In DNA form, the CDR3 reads TGTGCCAGCAGCTTAGCCCAGGGGGTCAACTATGGCTACACCTTC. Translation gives CASSLAQGVNYGYTF.

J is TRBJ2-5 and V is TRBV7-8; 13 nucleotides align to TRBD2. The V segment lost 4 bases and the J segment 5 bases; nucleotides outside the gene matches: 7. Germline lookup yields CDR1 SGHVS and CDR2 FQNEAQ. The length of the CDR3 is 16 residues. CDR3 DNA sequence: TGTGCCAGCAGCTGGACTAGCGGGGGCCTGCTGGAGACCCAGTACTTC. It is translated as CASSWTSGGLLETQYF.

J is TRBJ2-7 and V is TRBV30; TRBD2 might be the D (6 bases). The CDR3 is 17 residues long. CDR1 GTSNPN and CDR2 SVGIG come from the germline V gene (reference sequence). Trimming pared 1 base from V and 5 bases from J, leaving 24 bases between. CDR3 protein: CAWSEGRRAAFVDEQYF. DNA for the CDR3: TGTGCCTGGAGTGAAGGCAGGAGGGCAGCTTTCGTCGACGAGCAGTACTTC.

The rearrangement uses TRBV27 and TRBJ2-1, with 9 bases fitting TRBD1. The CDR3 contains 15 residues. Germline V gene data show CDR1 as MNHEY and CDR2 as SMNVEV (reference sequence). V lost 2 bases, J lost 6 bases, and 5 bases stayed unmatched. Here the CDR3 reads CASSLRGQGFNEQFF. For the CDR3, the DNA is TGTGCCAGCAGTTTAAGGGGACAGGGTTTCAATGAGCAGTTCTTC.

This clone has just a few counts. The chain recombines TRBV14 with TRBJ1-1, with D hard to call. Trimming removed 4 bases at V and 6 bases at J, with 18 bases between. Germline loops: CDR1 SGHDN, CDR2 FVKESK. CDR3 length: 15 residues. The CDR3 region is CASSPSRLILSEAFF. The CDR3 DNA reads TGTGCCAGCAGCCCCAGCAGGTTGATATTGTCTGAAGCTTTCTTT.

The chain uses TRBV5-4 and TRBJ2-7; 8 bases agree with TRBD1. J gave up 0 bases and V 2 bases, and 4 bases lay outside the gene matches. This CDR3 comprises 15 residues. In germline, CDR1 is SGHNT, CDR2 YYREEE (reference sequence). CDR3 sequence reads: CASSLWTGSSYEQYF. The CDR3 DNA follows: TGTGCCAGCAGCTTATGGACAGGGAGCTCCTACGAGCAGTACTTC.

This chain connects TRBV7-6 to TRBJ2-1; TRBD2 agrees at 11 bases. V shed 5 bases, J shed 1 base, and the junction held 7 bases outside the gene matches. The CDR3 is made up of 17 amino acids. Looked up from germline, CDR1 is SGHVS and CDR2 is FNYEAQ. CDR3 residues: CASSPFSGGASYNEQFF. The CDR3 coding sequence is TGTGCCAGCAGCCCATTTAGCGGGGGGGCATCCTACAATGAGCAGTTCTTC.

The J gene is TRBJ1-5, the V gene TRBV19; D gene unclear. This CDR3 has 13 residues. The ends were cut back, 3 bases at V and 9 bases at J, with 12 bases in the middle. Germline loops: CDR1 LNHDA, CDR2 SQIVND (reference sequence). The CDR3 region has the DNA TGTGCCAGTAGTATGTACAGCAATGGGCCCCAGCATTTT. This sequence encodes CASSMYSNGPQHF.

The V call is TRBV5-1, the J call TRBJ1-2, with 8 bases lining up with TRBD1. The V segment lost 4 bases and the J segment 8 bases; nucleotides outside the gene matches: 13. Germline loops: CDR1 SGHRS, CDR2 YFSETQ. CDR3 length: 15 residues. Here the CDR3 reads CASSEAGTGSGGYTF. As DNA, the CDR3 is TGCGCCAGCAGCGAAGCCGGGACAGGCTCTGGCGGCTACACCTTC. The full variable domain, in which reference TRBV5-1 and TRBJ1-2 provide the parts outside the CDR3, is KAGVTQTPRYLIKTRGQQVTLSCSPISGHRSVSWYQQTPGQGLQFLFEYFSETQRNKGNFPGRFSGRQFSNSRSEMNVSTLELGDSALYLCASSEAGTGSGGYTFGSGTRLTVV.

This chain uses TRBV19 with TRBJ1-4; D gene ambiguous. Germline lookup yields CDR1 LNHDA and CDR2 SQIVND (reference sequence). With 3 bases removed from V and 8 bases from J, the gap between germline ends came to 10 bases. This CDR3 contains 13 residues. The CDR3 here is CASSIYVSEKLFF. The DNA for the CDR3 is TGTGCCAGTAGTATCTACGTATCCGAAAAACTGTTTTTT.

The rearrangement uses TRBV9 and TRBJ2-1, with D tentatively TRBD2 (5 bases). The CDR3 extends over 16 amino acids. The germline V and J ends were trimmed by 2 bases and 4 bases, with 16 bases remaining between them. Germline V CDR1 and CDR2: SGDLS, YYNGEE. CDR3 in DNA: TGTGCCAGCAGCGTCGGACTTCGTGGCAAATACAATGAGCAGTTCTTC. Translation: CASSVGLRGKYNEQFF.

CDR3 region: CAWSVDTNYGYTF. The CDR3 DNA reads as TGTGCCTGGAGTGTCGACACTAACTATGGCTACACCTTC. The V and J genes are TRBV30 and TRBJ1-2; unclear D gene. V lost 0 bases to trimming and J lost 0 bases, with 5 bases between them. The CDR3 loop spans 13 amino acids. CDR1 and CDR2 (germline): GTSNPN, SVGIG (reference sequence).

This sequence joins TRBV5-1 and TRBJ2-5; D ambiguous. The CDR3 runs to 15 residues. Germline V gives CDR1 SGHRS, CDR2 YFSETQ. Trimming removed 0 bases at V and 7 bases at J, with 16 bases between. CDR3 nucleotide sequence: TGCGCCAGCAGCTTGGTTGCCGGGTATAGTGCGACCCAGTACTTC. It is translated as CASSLVAGYSATQYF.

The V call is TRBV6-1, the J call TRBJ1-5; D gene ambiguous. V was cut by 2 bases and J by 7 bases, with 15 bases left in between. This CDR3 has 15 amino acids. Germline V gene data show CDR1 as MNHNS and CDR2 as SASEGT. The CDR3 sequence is CASSEFWRVGQPQHF. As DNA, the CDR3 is TGTGCCAGCAGTGAATTTTGGAGGGTTGGGCAGCCCCAGCATTTT.

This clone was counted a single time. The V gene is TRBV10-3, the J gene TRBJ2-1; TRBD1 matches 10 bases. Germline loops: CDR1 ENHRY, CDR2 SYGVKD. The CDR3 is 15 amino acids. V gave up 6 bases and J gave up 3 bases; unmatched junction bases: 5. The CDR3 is CAISRGQGGYNEQFF. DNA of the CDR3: TGTGCCATCAGCAGAGGACAGGGGGGCTACAATGAGCAGTTCTTC.

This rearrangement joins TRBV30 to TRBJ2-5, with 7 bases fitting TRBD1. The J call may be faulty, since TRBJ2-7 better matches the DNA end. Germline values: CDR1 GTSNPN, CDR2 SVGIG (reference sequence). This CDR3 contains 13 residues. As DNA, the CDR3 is TGTGCCTGGAGTTCAGGGGGTTCCTACGAGCAGTACTTC. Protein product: CAWSSGGSYEQYF.

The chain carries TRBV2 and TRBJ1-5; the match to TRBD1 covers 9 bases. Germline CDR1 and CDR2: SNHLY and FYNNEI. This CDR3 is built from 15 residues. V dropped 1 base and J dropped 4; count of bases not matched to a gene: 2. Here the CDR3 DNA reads TGTGCCAGCAGTGAAGGGACAGGGGCTAATCAGCCCCAGCATTTT. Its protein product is CASSEGTGANQPQHF. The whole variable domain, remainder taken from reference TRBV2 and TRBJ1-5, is EPEVTQTPSHQVTQMGQEVILRCVPISNHLYFYWYRQILGQKVEFLVSFYNNEISEKSEIFDDQFSVERPDGSNFTLKIRSTKLEDSAMYFCASSEGTGANQPQHFGDGTRLSIL.

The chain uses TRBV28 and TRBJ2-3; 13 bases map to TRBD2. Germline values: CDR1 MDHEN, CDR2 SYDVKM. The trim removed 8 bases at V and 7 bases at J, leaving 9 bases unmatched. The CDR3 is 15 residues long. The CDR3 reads CASHLGLAGVNTQYF. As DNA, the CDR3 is TGTGCCAGCCACCTAGGACTAGCGGGAGTGAATACGCAGTATTTT.

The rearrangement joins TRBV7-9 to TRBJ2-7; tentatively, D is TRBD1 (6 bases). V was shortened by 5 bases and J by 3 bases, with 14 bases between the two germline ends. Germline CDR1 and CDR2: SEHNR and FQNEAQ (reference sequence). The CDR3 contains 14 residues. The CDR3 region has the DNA TGTGCCAGCAGCCATCAGACAGGTCTCTACGAGCAGTACTTC. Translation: CASSHQTGLYEQYF.